The T cell receptor beta chain under discussion was sequenced for a study of OX40 agonist ivuxolimab in advanced cancers. General observations from the study: Antigen targets of the expanded peripheral T cells went undetermined.

Libraries were prepared by immunoSEQ multiplex PCR; TCRdb keeps only in-frame clonotypes and omits some of them. The table lists about 40,000 clones, approximately 86% of them singletons, with around 2% in the top ten. Germline assignment: CDR1 SGDLS and CDR2 YYNGEE. Trimming removed 3 bases from V and 9 bases from J; junction bases left unmatched: 5. This CDR3 is 14 amino acids long. In its sample, this clone was seen a few times. Its antigen is unidentified. The V and J genes are TRBV9 and TRBJ2-1; 11 bases line up with TRBD2. The sample was CD4+ or CD8+ T cells sorted from blood, taken in a trial of the OX40 agonist ivuxolimab. This clonotype originated in an adult with an advanced solid tumor such as melanoma, head and neck, liver or kidney cancer. CDR3 DNA sequence: TGTGCCAGCAGCGGTCCGGGACTAGCGGCTGAGCAGTTCTTC. This codes for CASSGPGLAAEQFF.